The 27 T cell receptor beta chains below come from one sample, sequenced in a study of T cells in women clearing cervical HPV infection. The assay was immunoSEQ multiplex PCR, and TCRdb's table has in-frame clones only and misses some. In total, the table holds tens of thousands of clones. What was sequenced was blood buffy coat. All receptors come from a woman aged 18-69 years with a cervical HPV16 infection that either progressed to CIN3+ or cleared (not recorded which).

Details on this clone: The CDR3 end lies 3 residues beyond the end of the read and is filled in from the germline J gene. V usage is TRBV4-1 and J usage is TRBJ1-5, with TRBD1 matching 9 bases. The CDR3 has 16 residues. V lost 4 bases and J lost 3; bases outside the gene matches: 7. Germline V gives CDR1 MGHRA, CDR2 YSYEKL. The CDR3 bases that were read are TGCGCCAGCAGCCTTCGGACAGGGGACTTCAATCAGCCC. This translates into CASSLRTGDFNQP. The whole CDR3 protein is CASSLRTGDFNQPQHF.

A word on this clone: The DNA ends 3 residues before the CDR3 does, and the rest of the CDR3 is filled in from the germline J gene. The chain joins TRBV7-9 to TRBJ1-6; D call uncertain. Germline values: CDR1 SEHNR, CDR2 FQNEAQ (reference sequence). This CDR3 has 13 amino acids. V lost 3 bases, J lost 9 bases, and 9 bases lay in between. Incomplete CDR3 DNA: TGTGCCAGCAGCTTTCAGGAGGGTTCACCC. Translated: CASSFQEGSP. The full CDR3 is CASSFQEGSPLHF. The variable domain in full, with the rest retrieved from reference TRBV7-9 and TRBJ1-6, is DTGVSQNPRHKITKRGQNVTFRCDPISEHNRLYWYRQTLGQGPEFLTYFQNEAQLEKSRLLSDRFSAERPKGSFSTLEIQRTEQGDSAMYLCASSFQEGSPLHFGNGTRLTVT.

Turning to this clone: The read finishes 3 residues shy of the CDR3 end, and the germline J gene is used to complete it. The chain is built from TRBV2 and TRBJ1-5; D may be TRBD1 (6 bases). V was shortened by 5 bases and J by 6 bases, with 11 bases between the two germline ends. The CDR3 contains 13 residues. The germline V gene has CDR1 SNHLY and CDR2 FYNNEI. Partial CDR3 DNA: TGTGCCAGCAGTTTAATAGGGGGTCAGCCC. Its translation: CASSLIGGQP. The whole CDR3 protein reads CASSLIGGQPQHF. Combining the CDR3 with reference TRBV2 and TRBJ1-5 gives the whole variable domain EPEVTQTPSHQVTQMGQEVILRCVPISNHLYFYWYRQILGQKVEFLVSFYNNEISEKSEIFDDQFSVERPDGSNFTLKIRSTKLEDSAMYFCASSLIGGQPQHFGDGTRLSIL.

As for this clone: The read falls 3 residues short of the CDR3 end, and the missing part is taken from the germline J gene. The chain carries TRBV7-2 and TRBJ1-2; tentative D call: TRBD1 (5 bases). Germline V gene sequence: CDR1 SGHTA, CDR2 FQGNSA. The CDR3 runs 14 residues. The CDR3 bases that were read are TGTGCCAGCAGTCCATATGCTGGGGGGAATGAC. Translating gives CASSPYAGGND. The CDR3 as a whole reads CASSPYAGGNDYTF.

As for this clone: The read halts 3 residues ahead of the CDR3 end, with the missing end drawn from the germline J gene. The genes are TRBV20-1 and TRBJ1-2; 9 bases are shared with TRBD1. Per the germline V gene, CDR1 is DFQATT and CDR2 is SNEGSKA (reference sequence). With 3 bases clipped from V and 4 bases from J, the junction kept 12 bases outside the gene matches. This CDR3 comprises 16 residues. The CDR3 DNA, read in part, is TGCAGTGCTAGGCTTTCCGGGGACAGGGTACTCTATGGC. This translates into CSARLSGDRVLYG. The CDR3 in its entirety is CSARLSGDRVLYGYTF.

Notes on this clone: The CDR3 end falls 3 residues outside the read, so it is completed with the germline J gene. This chain joins TRBV7-3 and TRBJ2-1, with D possibly TRBD1 on 6 matching bases. Trimming removed 4 bases at V and 9 bases at J, with 16 bases between. The CDR3 loop spans 14 amino acids. The germline gives CDR1 SGHTA, CDR2 FQGTGA. The sequenced part of the CDR3 DNA is TGTGCCAGCAGCTCCCTGGGTGGGACAATTGAG. Amino acid sequence: CASSSLGGTIE. The whole CDR3 reads CASSSLGGTIEQFF.

Comments on this clone: An end of the junction differs from the germline gene, which may be a read error. The CDR3 end falls 3 residues outside the read, so it is completed with the germline J gene. The identical CDR3 is also encoded by other nucleotide sequences in the sample. This chain connects TRBV18 to TRBJ1-3; the D is unclear. Germline V gene sequence: CDR1 KGHSH, CDR2 LQKENI. CDR3 length: 16 residues. CDR3 region: CASSASEPLSGNTIYF. Partial CDR3 DNA: TGTGCCAGCTCAGCTAGTGAGCCCCTCTCTGGAAACACG. Together with reference TRBV18 and TRBJ1-3, the CDR3 gives the full variable domain: NAGVMQNPRHLVRRRGQEARLRCSPMKGHSHVYWYRQLPEEGLKFMVYLQKENIIDESGMPKERFSAEFPKEGPSILRIQQVVRGDSAAYFCASSASEPLSGNTIYFGEGSWLTVV.

The DNA read from the CDR3 is TGTGCCTGGAGTCTCTCCCACTATGGGGGGGACCCTCCTTACAATGAG. Its protein product is CAWSLSHYGGDPPYNE. In full, the CDR3 is CAWSLSHYGGDPPYNEQFF. This chain connects TRBV30 to TRBJ2-1; TRBD2 matches 7 bases. The read stops 3 residues short of the end of the CDR3; the missing end is completed from the germline J gene. V lost 2 bases to trimming and J lost 4 bases; unmatched junction nucleotides: 20. CDR1 GTSNPN and CDR2 SVGIG come from the germline V gene (reference sequence). The CDR3 extends over 19 amino acids.

In regard to this clone: The missing CDR3 end, 3 residues past where the read stops, is filled in from the germline J gene. V gene TRBV2 combines with J gene TRBJ1-3; possibly TRBD1 for D (6 bases). The germline V gene encodes CDR1 SNHLY and CDR2 FYNNEI. Trimming pared 2 bases from V and 2 bases from J, leaving 10 bases between. This CDR3 contains 15 residues. Partial CDR3 DNA: TGTGCCAGCAGTGAACCCTGGACAGCTGGAAACACC. Protein: CASSEPWTAGNT. The complete CDR3 sequence is CASSEPWTAGNTIYF.

As regards this clone: From the germline J gene comes the end of the CDR3, since the read stops 3 residues before it. The chain is built from TRBV7-9 and TRBJ1-1, with 7 bases that match TRBD1. CDR3 length: 15 amino acids. Trimming cost V 5 bases and J 1 base; bases outside gene matches: 7. Germline CDR1 and CDR2: SEHNR and FQNEAQ (reference sequence). The sequenced part of the CDR3 DNA is TGTGCCAGCAGCCTCCTGGGACAGAAGAACACTGAA. Translated, it gives CASSLLGQKNTE. The whole CDR3 region reads CASSLLGQKNTEAFF.

In regard to this clone: The CDR3 end lies 3 residues beyond the end of the read and is filled in from the germline J gene. The chain is built from TRBV5-1 and TRBJ2-2; TRBD2 matches at 9 bases. Germline-derived CDR1 and CDR2 are SGHRS and YFSETQ. This CDR3 spans 15 amino acids. V was pared by 7 bases and J by 4 bases, with 8 bases of the junction left unmatched. CDR3 sequence reads: CASRGGAGGTGELFF. CDR3 bases read: TGCGCCAGCCGCGGGGGGGCGGGCGGCACCGGGGAG.

With respect to this clone: With the read ending 3 residues before the CDR3 end, the germline J gene is used to fill in that end. The chain joins TRBV18 to TRBJ2-3, with D maybe TRBD2 (6 bases). Germline CDR1 reads KGHSH; CDR2 reads LQKENI. The CDR3 runs 15 residues. The chain's CDR3 is CASSPVGGLGETQYF. The sequenced part of the CDR3 DNA is TGTGCCAGCTCACCAGTCGGGGGTCTTGGAGAGACG.

Regarding this clone: Read sequence stops 3 residues before the CDR3 end, and the germline J gene provides the missing end. The chain combines TRBV19 with TRBJ2-3; TRBD1 is a possible D gene (6 bases). Germline CDR1 reads LNHDA; CDR2 reads SQIVND (reference sequence). The CDR3 consists of 15 residues. The CDR3 sequence: CASSPPPGERGTQYF. CDR3 DNA (partial): TGTGCCAGTAGCCCCCCTCCAGGGGAGAGGGGGACG.

Notes on this clone: Read data end 3 residues before the CDR3 end; the end is taken from the germline J gene. The gene calls are TRBV7-3 and TRBJ2-7, with 10 bases that match TRBD1. This CDR3 region has 15 residues. CDR1 is SGHTA, CDR2 FQGTGA, per germline. The J segment lost 2 bases and the V segment lost 5 bases, leaving 6 bases of the junction unmatched. The sequenced CDR3 bases are TGTGCCAGCAGCCGCACCGGGACAGGGGCCTACGAG. This encodes CASSRTGTGAYE. The complete CDR3 reads CASSRTGTGAYEQYF. The full variable domain, rest sourced from reference TRBV7-3 and TRBJ2-7, is GAGVSQTPSNKVTEKGKYVELRCDPISGHTALYWYRQSLGQGPEFLIYFQGTGAADDSGLPNDRFFAVRPEGSVSTLKIQRTERGDSAVYLCASSRTGTGAYEQYFGPGTRLTVT.

Of note for this clone: An end of the junction differs from the germline gene, which may be a read error. Read sequence stops 3 residues before the CDR3 end, and the germline J gene provides the missing end. In the same sample, other DNA sequences code for this CDR3. J is TRBJ1-3 and V is TRBV7-6, with D tentatively TRBD1 (6 bases). CDR1 SGHVS and CDR2 FNYEAQ come from the germline V gene. This CDR3 contains 17 residues. The CDR3 DNA, read in part, is TGTGCCAGCAGCCTCGACAGGCTCTTCTCCTCTGGAAACACA. This sequence encodes CASSLDRLFSSGNT. The CDR3 reads in full as CASSLDRLFSSGNTIYF.

A word on this clone: The CDR3 extends 3 residues past the end of the read, so its final part is completed from the germline J gene. This chain links TRBV5-6 with TRBJ2-5; D not certain. The CDR3 covers 13 residues. CDR1 is SGHDT and CDR2 is YYEEEE in the germline V gene. With 1 base removed from V and 2 bases from J, the gap between germline ends came to 6 bases. The CDR3 protein is CASSLTAQETQYF. The sequenced part of the CDR3 DNA is TGTGCCAGCAGCTTGACAGCTCAAGAGACC. Full variable domain (remainder filled in from reference TRBV5-6 and TRBJ2-5): DAGVTQSPTHLIKTRGQQVTLRCSPKSGHDTVSWYQQALGQGPQFIFQYYEEEERQRGNFPDRFSGHQFPNYSSELNVNALLLGDSALYLCASSLTAQETQYFGPGTRLLVL.

Worth noting for this clone: One junction end does not reproduce the germline sequence, and a read error may be involved. The sequenced part of the CDR3 DNA is TGTGCCAGCAGCTTAGTTTTACAGGCTGGAAACACT. The encoded protein is CASSLVLQAGNT. The CDR3, in full, reads CASSLVLQAGNTIYF. The chain carries TRBV11-3 and TRBJ1-3; a possible D gene is TRBD1 (5 bases). The read stops 3 residues short of the end of the CDR3; the missing end is completed from the germline J gene. Germline loops: CDR1 SGHNT, CDR2 YENEEA. There are 15 residues in the CDR3.

About this clone itself: The read falls 3 residues short of the CDR3 end, and the missing part is taken from the germline J gene. The chain couples TRBV7-9 to TRBJ1-4; TRBD1 agrees at 7 bases. The junction had 3 bases not matched to a gene; V was cut back by 2 bases and J by 6 bases. CDR1 is SEHNR, CDR2 FQNEAQ, per germline (reference sequence). This CDR3 has 14 residues. The covered CDR3 bases are TGTGCCAGCAGCTTACAGGGGGGAGATGAAAAA. It specifies CASSLQGGDEK. Given in full, the CDR3 is CASSLQGGDEKLFF.

In the case of this clone: The sequence runs out 3 residues before the end of the CDR3; the remainder is reconstructed from the germline J gene. The chain is built from TRBV7-9 and TRBJ1-1; 8 positions agree with TRBD1. This CDR3 has 14 residues. After removal of 3 bases from V and 1 base from J, the junction contained 1 base not matched to a gene. Germline-derived CDR1 and CDR2 are SEHNR and FQNEAQ (reference sequence). CDR3 DNA (partial): TGTGCCAGCAGCTTCGGACAGGGGAACACTGAA. Residues: CASSFGQGNTE. In full, the CDR3 reads CASSFGQGNTEAFF.

Of note for this clone: The read ends 3 residues shy of where the CDR3 ends; the end is completed using the germline J gene. The rearrangement joins TRBV7-8 to TRBJ2-6; no firm D call. CDR1 and CDR2 (germline): SGHVS, FQNEAQ. Trimming removed 1 base from V and 2 bases from J, with 6 bases in between. The CDR3 runs to 15 residues. The sequenced CDR3 bases are TGTGCCAGCAGCTTAGGTGCGGCTGGGGCCAACGTC. Protein product: CASSLGAAGANV. The CDR3 in full is CASSLGAAGANVLTF.

The sequenced part of the CDR3 DNA is TGCGCCAGCAGCTTGGGCGGGACAGCCAATCAGCCG. Protein product: CASSLGGTANQP. The entire CDR3 protein is CASSLGGTANQPQYF. The chain couples TRBV5-1 to TRBJ2-3, with D perhaps TRBD1 (7 bases). The read terminates 3 residues before the CDR3 end, so the remaining end is supplied by the germline J gene. From germline, CDR1 is SGHRS and CDR2 YFSETQ. The CDR3 loop spans 15 amino acids.

Of note for this clone: With the read ending 3 residues before the CDR3 end, the germline J gene is used to fill in that end. The chain joins TRBV5-1 to TRBJ1-4; D may be TRBD1 (5 bases). There are 14 residues in the CDR3. The germline CDR1 and CDR2 sequences are SGHRS and YFSETQ. Trimming pared 4 bases from V and 5 bases from J, leaving 12 bases between. CDR3 DNA, as far as it was read: TGCGCCAGCAGCCTTCAGGGTTTGAATGAAAAA. It encodes CASSLQGLNEK. The whole CDR3 sequence reads CASSLQGLNEKLFF.

To note about this clone: The sequence runs out 3 residues before the end of the CDR3; the remainder is reconstructed from the germline J gene. The gene calls are TRBV30 and TRBJ1-4; 9 positions agree with TRBD1. V gave up 5 bases and J gave up 7 bases; unmatched junction bases: 11. Germline values: CDR1 GTSNPN, CDR2 SVGIG (reference sequence). The CDR3 extends over 15 amino acids. The CDR3 spells CAWAGTGFVREKLFF. The DNA read from the CDR3 is TGTGCCTGGGCGGGGACAGGGTTCGTACGTGAAAAA.

In regard to this clone: The read ends 3 residues before the CDR3 terminus; that terminus is restored from the germline J gene. The rearrangement links TRBV2 to TRBJ2-7; TRBD1 matches 7 bases. J lost 3 bases, V lost 0 bases, and 5 bases had no gene match. Germline CDR1 reads SNHLY; CDR2 reads FYNNEI. The CDR3 spans 15 residues. The part of the CDR3 DNA that was read is TGTGCCAGCAGTGAAGCGGGGACAGAAATCTACGAG. Amino acid sequence: CASSEAGTEIYE. The whole CDR3 is CASSEAGTEIYEQYF.

Regarding this clone: Coverage ceases 3 residues before the CDR3 finishes, and the germline J gene fills in the end. The chain links TRBV19 to TRBJ1-2, with D hard to call. Germline CDR1 is LNHDA and CDR2 is SQIVND (reference sequence). The CDR3 is 14 amino acids. V lost 6 bases, J lost 0 bases, and 11 bases lay in between. The chain's CDR3 is CASSRGSANYGYTF. The sequenced part of the CDR3 DNA is TGTGCCAGTAGCCGAGGGTCCGCTAACTATGGC.

Comment on this clone: Sequencing ends 3 residues short of the CDR3 end; the germline J gene provides the rest. The rearrangement uses TRBV18 and TRBJ2-2; a possible D gene is TRBD1 (5 bases). Germline assignment: CDR1 KGHSH and CDR2 LQKENI. There are 16 residues in the CDR3. The part of the CDR3 DNA that was read is TGTGCCAGCTCACCTTTAGGGATCTCTGGGGCCAACGTG. Its translation: CASSPLGISGANV. The complete CDR3 reads CASSPLGISGANVLFF.

Remarks on this clone: The CDR3 is cut off 3 residues early in the read; its end comes from the germline J gene. The gene calls are TRBV30 and TRBJ1-2; no reliable D call. The CDR3 has 15 amino acids. Looked up from germline, CDR1 is GTSNPN and CDR2 is SVGIG (reference sequence). The chain's CDR3 is CAWSISDLAKNIYTF. The sequenced part of the CDR3 DNA is TGTGCCTGGAGCATATCGGATCTAGCCAAAAACATC.